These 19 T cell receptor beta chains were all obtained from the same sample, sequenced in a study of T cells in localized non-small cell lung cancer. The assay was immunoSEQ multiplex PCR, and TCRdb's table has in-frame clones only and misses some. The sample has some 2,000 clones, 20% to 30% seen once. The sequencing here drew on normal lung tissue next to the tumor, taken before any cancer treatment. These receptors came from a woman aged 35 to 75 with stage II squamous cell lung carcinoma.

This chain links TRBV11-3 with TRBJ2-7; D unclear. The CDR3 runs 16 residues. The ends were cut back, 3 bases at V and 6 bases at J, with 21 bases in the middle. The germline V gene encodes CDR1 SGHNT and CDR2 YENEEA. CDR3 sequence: CASSLVFTSPSAEQYF. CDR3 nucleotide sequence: TGTGCCAGCAGCTTGGTATTTACTTCCCCGAGTGCCGAGCAGTACTTC.

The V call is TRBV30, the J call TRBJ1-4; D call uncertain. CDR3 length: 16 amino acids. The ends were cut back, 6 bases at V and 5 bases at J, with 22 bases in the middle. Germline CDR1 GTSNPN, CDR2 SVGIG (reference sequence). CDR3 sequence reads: CACRRDFGPSNEKLFF. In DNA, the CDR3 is TGTGCCTGTCGGCGGGATTTTGGTCCCTCCAATGAAAAACTGTTTTTT.

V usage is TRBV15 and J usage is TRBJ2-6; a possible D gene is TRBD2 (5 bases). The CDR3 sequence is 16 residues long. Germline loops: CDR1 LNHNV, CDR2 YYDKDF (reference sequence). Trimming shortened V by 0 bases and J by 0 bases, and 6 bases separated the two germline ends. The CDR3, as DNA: TGTGCCACCAGCAGAGATGCGGGCTCTGGGGCCAACGTCCTGACTTTC. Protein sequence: CATSRDAGSGANVLTF.

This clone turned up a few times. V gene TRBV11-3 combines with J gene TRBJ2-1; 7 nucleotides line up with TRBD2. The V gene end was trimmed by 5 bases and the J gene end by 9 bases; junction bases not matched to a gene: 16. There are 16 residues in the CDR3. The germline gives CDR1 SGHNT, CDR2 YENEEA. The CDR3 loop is CASSPRVAGGIPEQFF. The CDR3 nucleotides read TGTGCCAGCAGCCCTAGAGTAGCGGGTGGGATCCCTGAGCAGTTCTTC.

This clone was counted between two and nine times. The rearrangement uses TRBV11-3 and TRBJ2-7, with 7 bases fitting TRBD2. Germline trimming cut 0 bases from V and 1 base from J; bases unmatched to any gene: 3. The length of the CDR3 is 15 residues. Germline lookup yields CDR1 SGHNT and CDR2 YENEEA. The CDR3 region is CASSLDLAASYEQYF. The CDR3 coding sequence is TGTGCCAGCAGCTTAGATCTAGCGGCATCCTACGAGCAGTACTTC.

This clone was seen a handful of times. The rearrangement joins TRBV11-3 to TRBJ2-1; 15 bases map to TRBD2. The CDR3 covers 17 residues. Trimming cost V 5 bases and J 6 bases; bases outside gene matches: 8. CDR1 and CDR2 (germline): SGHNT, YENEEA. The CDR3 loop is CASSVGLAGGLSNEQFF. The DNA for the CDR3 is TGTGCCAGCAGCGTGGGACTAGCGGGAGGATTGAGCAATGAGCAGTTCTTC. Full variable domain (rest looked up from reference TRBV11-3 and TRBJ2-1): EAGVVQSPRYKIIEKKQPVAFWCNPISGHNTLYWYLQNLGQGPELLIRYENEEAVDDSQLPKDRFSAERLKGVDSTLKIQPAELGDSAVYLCASSVGLAGGLSNEQFFGPGTRLTVL.

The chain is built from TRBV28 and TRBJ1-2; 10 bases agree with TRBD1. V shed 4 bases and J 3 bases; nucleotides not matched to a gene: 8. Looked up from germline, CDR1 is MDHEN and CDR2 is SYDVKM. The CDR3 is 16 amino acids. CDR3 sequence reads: CASSSPGTGVHYGYTF. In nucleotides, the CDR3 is TGTGCCAGCAGTTCCCCCGGGACAGGGGTGCACTATGGCTACACCTTC.

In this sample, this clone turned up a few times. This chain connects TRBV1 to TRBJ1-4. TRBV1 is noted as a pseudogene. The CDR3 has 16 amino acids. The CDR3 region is CASSRGSGGENEKLFF. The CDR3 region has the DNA TGCGCCAGCAGCCGCGGAAGCGGGGGGGAGAATGAAAAACTGTTTTTT.

CDR3 nucleotides: TGTGCCAGCAGGATACAGGGGGCGTACACCGGGGAGCTGTTTTTT. Encoded protein: CASRIQGAYTGELFF. The rearrangement links TRBV11-3 to TRBJ2-2; 9 bases line up with TRBD1. Germline trimming cut 6 bases from V and 3 bases from J; bases unmatched to any gene: 5. Germline V gene sequence: CDR1 SGHNT, CDR2 YENEEA. The CDR3 is 15 residues long.

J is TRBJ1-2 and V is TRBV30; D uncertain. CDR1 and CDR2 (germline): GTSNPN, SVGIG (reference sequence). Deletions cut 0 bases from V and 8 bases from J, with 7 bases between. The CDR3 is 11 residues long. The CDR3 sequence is CAWSVLRGYTF. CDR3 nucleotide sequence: TGTGCCTGGAGTGTACTTCGGGGCTACACCTTC.

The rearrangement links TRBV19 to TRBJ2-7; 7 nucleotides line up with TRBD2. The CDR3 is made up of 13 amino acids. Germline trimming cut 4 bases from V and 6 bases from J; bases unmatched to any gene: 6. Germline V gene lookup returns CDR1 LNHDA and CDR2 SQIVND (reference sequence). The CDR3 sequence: CASSTTSRGEQYF. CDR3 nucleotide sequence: TGTGCCAGTAGTACGACTAGCCGGGGCGAGCAGTACTTC.

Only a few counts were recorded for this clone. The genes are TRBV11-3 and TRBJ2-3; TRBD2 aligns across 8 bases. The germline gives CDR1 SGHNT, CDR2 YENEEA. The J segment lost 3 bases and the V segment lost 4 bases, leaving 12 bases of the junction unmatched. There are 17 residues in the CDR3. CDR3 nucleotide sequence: TGTGCCAGCAGCTCATTAGCGGGAAATTTACGTACAGATACGCAGTATTTT. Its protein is CASSSLAGNLRTDTQYF.

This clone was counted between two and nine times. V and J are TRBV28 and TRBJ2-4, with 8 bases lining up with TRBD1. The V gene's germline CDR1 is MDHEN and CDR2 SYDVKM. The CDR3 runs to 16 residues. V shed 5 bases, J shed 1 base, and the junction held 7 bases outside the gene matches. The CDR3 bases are TGTGCCAGCAGTCTCCCTACAGGGGGGGCCAAAAACATTCAGTACTTC. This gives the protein CASSLPTGGAKNIQYF.

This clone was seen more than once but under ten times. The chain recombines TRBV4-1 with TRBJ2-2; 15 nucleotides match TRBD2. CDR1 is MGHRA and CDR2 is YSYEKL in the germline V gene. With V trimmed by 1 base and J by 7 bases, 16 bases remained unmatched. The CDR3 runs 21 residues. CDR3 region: CASSQAGTGWTSGRAGGELFF. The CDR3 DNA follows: TGCGCCAGCAGCCAAGCGGGGACAGGGTGGACTAGCGGGAGGGCTGGCGGGGAGCTGTTTTTT.

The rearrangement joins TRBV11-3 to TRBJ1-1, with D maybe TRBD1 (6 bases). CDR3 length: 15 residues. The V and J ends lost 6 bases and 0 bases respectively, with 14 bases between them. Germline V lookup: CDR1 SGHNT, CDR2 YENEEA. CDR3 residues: CASRPSGAVNTEAFF. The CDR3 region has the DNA TGTGCCAGCAGACCCTCGGGGGCAGTGAACACTGAAGCTTTCTTT.

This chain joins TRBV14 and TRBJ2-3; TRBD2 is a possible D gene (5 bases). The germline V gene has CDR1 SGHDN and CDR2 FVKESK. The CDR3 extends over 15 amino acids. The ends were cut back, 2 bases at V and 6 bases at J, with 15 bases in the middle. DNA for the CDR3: TGTGCCAGCAGCCAACTGCGGGCAACACGGGATACGCAGTATTTT. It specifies CASSQLRATRDTQYF.

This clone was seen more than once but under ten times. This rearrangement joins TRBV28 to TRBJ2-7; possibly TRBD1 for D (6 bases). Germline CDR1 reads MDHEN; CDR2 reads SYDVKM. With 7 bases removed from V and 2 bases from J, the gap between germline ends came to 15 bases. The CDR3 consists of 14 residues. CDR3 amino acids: CASTSDREAYEQYF. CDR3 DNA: TGTGCCAGCACCTCGGACAGAGAAGCCTACGAGCAGTACTTC.

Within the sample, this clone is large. Here the CDR3 reads CASSYSWDRGVNTEAFF. DNA for the CDR3: TGTGCCAGCAGTTACTCGTGGGACAGGGGGGTGAACACTGAAGCTTTCTTT. V gene TRBV6-8 combines with J gene TRBJ1-1; TRBD1 aligns across 11 bases. With 0 bases clipped from V and 0 bases from J, the junction kept 3 bases outside the gene matches. The CDR3 has 17 amino acids. In germline, CDR1 is MNHGY, CDR2 SAAAGT.

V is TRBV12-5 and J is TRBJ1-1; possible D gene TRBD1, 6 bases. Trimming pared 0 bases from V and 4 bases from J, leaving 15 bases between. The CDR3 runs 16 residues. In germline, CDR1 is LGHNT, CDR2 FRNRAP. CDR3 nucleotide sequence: TGTGCTAGTGGTTTGGTTGGCGGGGGGGCCGGCACTGAAGCTTTCTTT. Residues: CASGLVGGGAGTEAFF.